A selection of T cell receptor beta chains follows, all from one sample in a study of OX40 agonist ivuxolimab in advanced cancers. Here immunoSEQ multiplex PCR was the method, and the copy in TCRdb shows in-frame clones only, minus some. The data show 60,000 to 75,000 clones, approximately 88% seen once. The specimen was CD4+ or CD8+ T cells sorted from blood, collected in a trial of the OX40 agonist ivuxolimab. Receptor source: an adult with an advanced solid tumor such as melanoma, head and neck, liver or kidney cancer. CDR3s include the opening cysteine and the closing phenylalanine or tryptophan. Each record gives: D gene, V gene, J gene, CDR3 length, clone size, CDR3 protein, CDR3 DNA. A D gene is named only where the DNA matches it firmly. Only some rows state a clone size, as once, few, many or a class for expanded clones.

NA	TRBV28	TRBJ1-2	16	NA	CASSGPGHRKDYGYTF	TGTGCCAGCAGTGGCCCGGGACACCGAAAGGACTATGGCTACACCTTC
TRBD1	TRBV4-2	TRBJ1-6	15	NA	CASSRRQGRNSPLHF	TGTGCCAGCAGCCGCAGACAGGGGAGGAATTCACCCCTCCACTTT
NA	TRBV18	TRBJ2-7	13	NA	CASSPGRANEQYF	TGTGCCAGCTCACCCGGCAGGGCGAACGAGCAGTACTTC
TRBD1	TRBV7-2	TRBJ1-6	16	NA	CASSPRTGEWGSPLHF	TGTGCCAGCAGCCCGCGGACAGGGGAATGGGGTTCACCCCTCCACTTT
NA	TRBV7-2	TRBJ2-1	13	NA	CASSRESVGEQFF	TGTGCCAGCAGCCGGGAGTCTGTGGGAGAGCAGTTCTTC
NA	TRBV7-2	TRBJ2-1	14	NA	CASSLQGSYNEQFF	TGTGCCAGCAGCTTACAGGGATCGTACAATGAGCAGTTCTTC
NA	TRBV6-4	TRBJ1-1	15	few	CASSDHHGMNTEAFF	TGTGCCAGCAGTGACCATCATGGTATGAACACTGAAGCTTTCTTT
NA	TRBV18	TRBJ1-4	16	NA	CASSPLGGATNEKLFF	TGTGCCAGCTCACCTCTGGGAGGTGCAACTAATGAAAAACTGTTTTTT
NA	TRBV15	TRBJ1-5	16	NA	CATSRDRSQGNQPQHF	TGTGCCACCAGCAGAGATCGGAGCCAGGGTAATCAGCCCCAGCATTTT
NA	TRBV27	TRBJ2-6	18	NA	CASSLEGLGYSGANVLTF	TGTGCCAGCAGTTTAGAAGGACTCGGCTACTCTGGGGCCAACGTCCTGACTTTC
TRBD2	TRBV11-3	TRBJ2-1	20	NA	CASSLAVRLAGGGTYNEQFF	TGTGCCAGCAGCTTAGCTGTGAGACTAGCGGGAGGAGGAACCTACAATGAGCAGTTCTTC
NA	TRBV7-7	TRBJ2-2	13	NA	CASSDGLTGELFF	TGTGCCAGCAGCGACGGATTAACCGGGGAGCTGTTTTTT
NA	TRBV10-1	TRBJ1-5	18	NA	CASSEPWTEPYSNQPQHF	TGCGCCAGCAGCGAGCCCTGGACAGAACCGTATAGCAATCAGCCCCAGCATTTT
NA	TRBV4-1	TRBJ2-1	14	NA	CASSQDQGYNEQFF	TGCGCCAGCAGCCAAGATCAGGGGTACAATGAGCAGTTCTTC
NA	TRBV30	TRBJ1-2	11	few	CAWSETYGYTF	TGTGCCTGGAGCGAGACCTATGGCTACACCTTC
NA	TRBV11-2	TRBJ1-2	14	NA	CASSIAPTPYGYTF	TGTGCCAGCAGCATAGCCCCGACCCCGTATGGCTACACCTTC
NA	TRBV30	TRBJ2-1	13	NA	CAWGEGVGNEQFF	TGTGCCTGGGGGGAGGGGGTGGGCAATGAGCAGTTCTTC
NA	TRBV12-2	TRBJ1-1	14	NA	CASRAENLETEAFF	TGTGCAAGTCGCGCCGAAAACCTGGAAACTGAAGCTTTCTTT
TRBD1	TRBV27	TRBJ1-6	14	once	CASKMDRGDSPLHF	TGTGCCAGCAAGATGGACAGGGGTGATTCACCCCTCCACTTT
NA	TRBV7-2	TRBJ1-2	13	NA	CASSLASLGGYTF	TGTGCCAGCAGCTTGGCCTCCCTGGGGGGCTACACCTTC
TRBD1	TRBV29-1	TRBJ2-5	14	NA	CSVMDRGFKETQYF	TGCAGCGTTATGGACAGGGGGTTTAAAGAGACCCAGTACTTC
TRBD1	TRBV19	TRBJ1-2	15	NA	CASSAPGQGARRDTF	TGTGCCAGTAGTGCCCCGGGACAGGGGGCGCGGAGGGACACCTTC
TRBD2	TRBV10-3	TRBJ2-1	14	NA	CATSGLAGNNEQFF	TGTGCCACCTCTGGGCTAGCGGGAAACAATGAGCAGTTCTTC
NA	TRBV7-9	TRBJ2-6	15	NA	CASSLHGEGANVLTF	TGTGCCAGCAGCTTACATGGGGAGGGGGCCAACGTCCTGACTTTC
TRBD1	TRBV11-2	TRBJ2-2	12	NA	CASSFDREELFF	TGTGCCAGCAGCTTCGACAGGGAGGAGCTGTTTTTT
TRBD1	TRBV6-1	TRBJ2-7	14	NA	CASSNPGQGLGATF	TGTGCCAGCAGTAACCCGGGACAGGGCCTGGGGGCAACCTTC
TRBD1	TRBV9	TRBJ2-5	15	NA	CASSVVGGGRETQYF	TGTGCCAGCAGCGTAGTAGGGGGCGGGCGAGAGACCCAGTACTTC
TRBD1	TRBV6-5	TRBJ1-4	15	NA	CASSHGDRSNEKLFF	TGTGCCAGCAGCCACGGGGACAGATCTAATGAAAAACTGTTTTTT
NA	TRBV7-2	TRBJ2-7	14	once	CASSLANGPYEQYF	TGTGCCAGCAGCTTAGCAAACGGGCCCTACGAGCAGTACTTC
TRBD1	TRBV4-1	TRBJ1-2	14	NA	CASSLRQGPGGYTF	TGCGCCAGCAGCCTAAGACAGGGTCCTGGGGGCTACACCTTC
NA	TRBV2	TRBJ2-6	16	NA	CASSAQWGSGANVLTF	TGTGCCAGCAGTGCTCAGTGGGGCTCTGGGGCCAACGTCCTGACTTTC
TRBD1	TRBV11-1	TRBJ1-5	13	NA	CASSPTGDQPQHF	TGTGCCAGCAGCCCCACAGGGGATCAGCCCCAGCATTTT
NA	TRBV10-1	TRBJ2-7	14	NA	CASSESSRLYEQYF	TGCGCCAGCAGTGAGTCCTCGAGACTATACGAGCAGTACTTC
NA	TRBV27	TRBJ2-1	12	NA	CASSPGRNEQFF	TGTGCCAGCAGCCCAGGGAGAAATGAGCAGTTCTTC
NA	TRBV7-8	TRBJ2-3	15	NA	CASSFLGSNTDTQYF	TGTGCCAGCAGCTTTCTGGGGTCTAACACAGATACGCAGTATTTT
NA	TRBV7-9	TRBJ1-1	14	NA	CASSLKRLSTEAFF	TGTGCCAGCAGCTTAAAACGGTTGTCCACTGAAGCTTTCTTT
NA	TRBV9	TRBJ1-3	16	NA	CASSVGPTTTGNTIYF	TGTGCCAGCAGCGTAGGGCCCACGACAACTGGAAACACCATATATTTT
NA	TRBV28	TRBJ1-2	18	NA	CASRSSDFSRGPNYGYTF	TGTGCCAGCAGAAGTTCCGATTTCTCTAGGGGACCAAACTATGGCTACACCTTC
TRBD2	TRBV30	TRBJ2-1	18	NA	CAWGALPGTSGLNNEQFF	TGTGCCTGGGGTGCGTTACCAGGGACTAGCGGGTTAAACAATGAGCAGTTCTTC
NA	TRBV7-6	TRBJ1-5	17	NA	CASSLYERLQGNQPQHF	TGTGCCAGCAGCTTATATGAGCGATTACAGGGCAATCAGCCCCAGCATTTT
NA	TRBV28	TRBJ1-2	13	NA	CASSSPGGGGYTF	TGTGCCAGCAGTAGCCCGGGCGGTGGTGGCTACACCTTC
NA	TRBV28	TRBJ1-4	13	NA	CASSFKTNEKLFF	TGTGCCAGCAGTTTTAAAACTAATGAAAAACTGTTTTTT
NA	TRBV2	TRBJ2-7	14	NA	CASSEGISAYEQYF	TGTGCCAGCAGTGAAGGGATATCGGCCTACGAGCAGTACTTC
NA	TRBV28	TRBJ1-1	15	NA	CASKFLGVVGSEAFF	TGTGCCAGCAAATTCCTCGGGGTGGTGGGCTCTGAAGCTTTCTTT
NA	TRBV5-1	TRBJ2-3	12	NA	CASSSDSGTQYF	TGCGCCAGCAGCTCGGACTCGGGTACGCAGTATTTT
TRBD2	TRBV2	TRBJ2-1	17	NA	CASSFGLAGGVYNEQFF	TGTGCCAGCAGTTTCGGACTAGCGGGGGGCGTGTACAATGAGCAGTTCTTC
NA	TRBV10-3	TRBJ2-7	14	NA	CAISELGGTYEQYF	TGTGCCATCAGTGAGTTGGGGGGAACCTACGAGCAGTACTTC
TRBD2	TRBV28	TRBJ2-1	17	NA	CASSLKFLSSGANEQFF	TGTGCCAGCAGTTTAAAGTTTCTGTCTAGCGGGGCAAATGAGCAGTTCTTC
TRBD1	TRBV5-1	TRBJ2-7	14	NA	CASSGTGGSYEQYF	TGCGCCAGCAGCGGGACAGGGGGTTCCTACGAGCAGTACTTC
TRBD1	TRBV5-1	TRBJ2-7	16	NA	CASSLDGQGVSYEQYF	TGCGCCAGCAGCTTGGATGGACAGGGGGTCTCCTACGAGCAGTACTTC
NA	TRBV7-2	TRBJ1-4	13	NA	CASSQTRNEKLFF	TGTGCCAGCAGTCAAACAAGGAATGAAAAACTGTTTTTT
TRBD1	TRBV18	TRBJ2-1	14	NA	CASSPQGAYNEQFF	TGTGCCAGCTCACCCCAGGGGGCCTACAATGAGCAGTTCTTC
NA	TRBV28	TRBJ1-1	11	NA	CASSLALNAFF	TGTGCCAGCAGTTTGGCCTTGAATGCTTTCTTT
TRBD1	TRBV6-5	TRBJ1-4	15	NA	CASGQDGATNEKLFF	TGTGCCAGCGGACAGGACGGTGCAACTAATGAAAAACTGTTTTTT
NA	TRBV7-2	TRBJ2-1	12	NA	CASSISGNEQFF	TGTGCCAGCAGCATTTCAGGCAATGAGCAGTTCTTC
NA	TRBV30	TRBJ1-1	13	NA	CAWIRQANTEAFF	TGTGCCTGGATACGCCAGGCGAACACTGAAGCTTTCTTT
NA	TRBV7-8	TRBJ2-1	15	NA	CASSLVVGSYNEQFF	TGTGCCAGCAGCTTAGTTGTGGGGTCCTACAATGAGCAGTTCTTC
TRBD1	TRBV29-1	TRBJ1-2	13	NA	CSVDGTAQYGYTF	TGCAGCGTTGATGGGACAGCCCAGTATGGCTACACCTTC